These 18 T cell receptor beta chains came from one sample sequenced in a study of blood T cell repertoires in COVID-19. TCRdb's table, derived via immunoSEQ multiplex PCR, lists solely in-frame clones and lacks some. The sample lists about 210,000 clones, roughly 86% occurring once. What was sequenced was PBMCs or T cells enriched from blood (not recorded which). Receptor source: a man aged 18 to 29 with acute COVID-19.

The chain is built from TRBV9 and TRBJ2-1; TRBD2 might be the D (6 bases). The CDR3 extends over 16 amino acids. Trimming stripped 3 bases from V and 8 bases from J, with 21 bases between. The V gene's germline CDR1 is SGDLS and CDR2 YYNGEE. The CDR3, as DNA: TGTGCCAGCAGCGATCGAGCGGGCCCCCACCACGATGAGCAGTTCTTC. Translation: CASSDRAGPHHDEQFF.

This clone was recorded once. The chain couples TRBV24-1 to TRBJ1-2; 7 nucleotides agree with TRBD1. Germline loops: CDR1 KGHDR, CDR2 SFDVKD. V was pared by 4 bases and J by 5 bases, with 3 bases of the junction left unmatched. The CDR3 runs 13 residues. CDR3 coding DNA: TGTGCCACCAGTGACAGGGGGGAATATGGCTACACCTTC. Protein sequence: CATSDRGEYGYTF.

CDR3 in DNA: TGTGCCAGTAGTATAGCAAGCGGGACGCACAATGAGCAGTTCTTC. Translated, it gives CASSIASGTHNEQFF. V and J are TRBV19 and TRBJ2-1, with 7 nucleotides matching TRBD2. Germline V CDR1 and CDR2: LNHDA, SQIVND (reference sequence). The CDR3 consists of 15 residues. V trimming: 1 base; J trimming: 5 bases; junction bases outside the gene matches: 5.

The chain joins TRBV18 to TRBJ1-5; 7 bases match TRBD1. The CDR3 is 16 amino acids. Germline values: CDR1 KGHSH, CDR2 LQKENI. J gave up 5 bases and V 3 bases, and 10 bases lay outside the gene matches. CDR3 nucleotide sequence: TGTGCCAGCTCACCGGTGGGTAGGGGGCGGTATCAGCCCCAGCATTTT. Its translation: CASSPVGRGRYQPQHF. Based on the CDR3 plus reference TRBV18 and TRBJ1-5, the full variable domain is NAGVMQNPRHLVRRRGQEARLRCSPMKGHSHVYWYRQLPEEGLKFMVYLQKENIIDESGMPKERFSAEFPKEGPSILRIQQVVRGDSAAYFCASSPVGRGRYQPQHFGDGTRLSIL.

The rearrangement joins TRBV12-5 to TRBJ1-1, with D possibly TRBD1 on 6 matching bases. The V gene's germline CDR1 is LGHNT and CDR2 FRNRAP. V shed 0 bases and J shed 0 bases, with 11 bases lying between them. The length of the CDR3 is 16 residues. The CDR3 reads CASGLVLTGMNTEAFF. Written as DNA, the CDR3 is TGTGCTAGTGGTTTGGTATTGACAGGCATGAACACTGAAGCTTTCTTT.

The chain recombines TRBV7-6 with TRBJ1-1; 8 nucleotides agree with TRBD1. Per the germline V gene, CDR1 is SGHVS and CDR2 is FNYEAQ. Trimming cost V 3 bases and J 0 bases; bases outside gene matches: 9. This CDR3 contains 17 residues. The CDR3 is CASSLGTGGAMNTEAFF. CDR3 nucleotide sequence: TGTGCCAGCAGCTTGGGGACAGGTGGGGCGATGAACACTGAAGCTTTCTTT.

This clone was detected only a few times. The V call is TRBV30, the J call TRBJ2-7, with D possibly matching TRBD2 (5 bases). Germline V gene sequence: CDR1 GTSNPN, CDR2 SVGIG (reference sequence). Between the trimmed V and J ends, which lost 5 bases and 5 bases, there was a span of 10 bases. The CDR3 has 11 amino acids. As DNA, the CDR3 is TGTGCCTGGGGTAGCGACCACGAGCAGTACTTC. Amino acids: CAWGSDHEQYF.

The V and J genes are TRBV24-1 and TRBJ1-2, with D possibly being TRBD1 (5 bases). V was shortened by 2 bases and J by 7 bases, with 10 bases between the two germline ends. The germline V gene has CDR1 KGHDR and CDR2 SFDVKD. This CDR3 spans 13 amino acids. The CDR3 DNA reads as TGTGCCACCAGTGATTCGGTCCAGGGTGGCTACACCTTC. Its translation: CATSDSVQGGYTF.

J is TRBJ2-7 and V is TRBV11-1; 11 nucleotides line up with TRBD1. V lost 5 bases and J lost 6; bases outside the gene matches: 6. CDR1 SGHAT and CDR2 FQDESV come from the germline V gene (reference sequence). CDR3 length equals 14 residues. CDR3 DNA: TGTGCCAGCAGCCACGGGACAGGGGGAGGCGAGCAGTACTTC. It yields the protein CASSHGTGGGEQYF.

This clone appeared once. CDR3 in amino acids: CAIIGRTWSNQPQHF. CDR3 bases: TGTGCCATCATTGGACGGACTTGGAGCAATCAGCCCCAGCATTTT. V gene TRBV10-3 combines with J gene TRBJ1-5; D is ambiguous. The V end lost 7 bases, the J end lost 1 base, and 14 bases lay between the germline ends. The CDR3 consists of 15 residues. Germline assignment: CDR1 ENHRY and CDR2 SYGVKD.

J is TRBJ1-2 and V is TRBV6-5; 7 nucleotides match TRBD1. The V segment lost 7 bases and the J segment 7 bases; nucleotides outside the gene matches: 12. The CDR3 loop spans 14 amino acids. CDR1 is MNHEY and CDR2 is SVGAGI in the germline V gene. CDR3 coding DNA: TGTGCCAGCAACGAAGGTGACAGGGCGGCTGGCTACACCTTC. Translation: CASNEGDRAAGYTF.

This clone was detected only a few times. The V gene is TRBV28, the J gene TRBJ2-3, with 9 bases fitting TRBD2. CDR3 length: 16 amino acids. From germline, CDR1 is MDHEN and CDR2 SYDVKM. The V and J ends lost 3 bases and 2 bases, in that order; junction bases with no gene match: 6. For the CDR3, the DNA is TGTGCCAGCAGTTTGGGGACTAGCAGGGACACAGATACGCAGTATTTT. The encoded protein is CASSLGTSRDTDTQYF.

The chain recombines TRBV7-9 with TRBJ1-2; 9 bases fit TRBD1. Germline trimming cut 5 bases from V and 8 bases from J; bases unmatched to any gene: 6. Germline lookup yields CDR1 SEHNR and CDR2 FQNEAQ (reference sequence). This CDR3 region has 13 residues. The CDR3: CASSQGQGWGYTF. The CDR3 DNA is TGTGCCAGCAGCCAGGGACAGGGATGGGGCTACACCTTC.

This chain uses TRBV7-2 with TRBJ2-7; 11 bases fit TRBD1. The CDR3 sequence is 14 residues long. Looked up from germline, CDR1 is SGHTA and CDR2 is FQGNSA. Unmatched junction bases numbered 2, after V lost 5 bases and J lost 2 bases. This CDR3 is CASSGGQGAYEQYF. The CDR3 nucleotides read TGTGCCAGCAGCGGGGGACAGGGGGCCTACGAGCAGTACTTC.

This chain uses TRBV30 with TRBJ2-3; D perhaps matches TRBD2 (6 bases). The CDR3 has 15 residues. The V and J ends lost 1 base and 3 bases respectively, with 14 bases between them. Germline-derived CDR1 and CDR2 are GTSNPN and SVGIG (reference sequence). The CDR3 sequence: CAWSALALWTDTQYF. In DNA form, the CDR3 reads TGTGCCTGGAGTGCACTAGCCCTTTGGACAGATACGCAGTATTTT.

The rearrangement links TRBV28 to TRBJ1-2; D unresolved. The germline CDR1 and CDR2 sequences are MDHEN and SYDVKM. The CDR3 extends over 16 amino acids. V lost 6 bases and J lost 5, with 22 bases in between. CDR3 amino acids: CASSPEAAGERYGYTF. DNA for the CDR3: TGTGCCAGCAGCCCAGAGGCGGCGGGCGAACGGTATGGCTACACCTTC.

The chain links TRBV19 to TRBJ2-3; D is ambiguous. The CDR3 sequence is 14 residues long. The germline V gene has CDR1 LNHDA and CDR2 SQIVND (reference sequence). V gave up 5 bases and J gave up 3 bases, with 12 bases separating them. The CDR3 spells CASSLSVPTDTQYF. As DNA, the CDR3 is TGTGCCAGTAGTCTAAGCGTCCCTACAGATACGCAGTATTTT. Full variable domain (remainder filled in from reference TRBV19 and TRBJ2-3): DGGITQSPKYLFRKEGQNVTLSCEQNLNHDAMYWYRQDPGQGLRLIYYSQIVNDFQKGDIAEGYSVSREKKESFPLTVTSAQKNPTAFYLCASSLSVPTDTQYFGPGTRLTVL.

V and J are TRBV12-2 and TRBJ2-7; the table's D call, TRBD1, has no DNA check behind it. TRBV12-2 is assigned pseudogene status. The CDR3 is 16 amino acids. The CDR3 protein is CASRSSQGALPYEQYF. CDR3 bases: TGTGCAAGTCGCTCCTCCCAGGGCGCCTTACCTTACGAGCAGTACTTC.